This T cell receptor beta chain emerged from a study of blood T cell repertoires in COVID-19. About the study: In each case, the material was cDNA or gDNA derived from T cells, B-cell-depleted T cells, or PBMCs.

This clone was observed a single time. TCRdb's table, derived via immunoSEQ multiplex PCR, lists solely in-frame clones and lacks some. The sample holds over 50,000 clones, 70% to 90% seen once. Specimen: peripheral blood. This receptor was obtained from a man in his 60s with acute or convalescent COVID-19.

CDR3 amino acids: CASRETGEYF. The DNA for the CDR3 is TGTGCCAGCAGGGAGACAGGGGAGTACTTC. The chain uses TRBV2 and TRBJ2-7; the match to TRBD1 covers 8 bases. After removal of 6 bases from V and 11 bases from J, the junction contained 3 bases not matched to a gene. The length of the CDR3 is 10 residues. From germline, CDR1 is SNHLY and CDR2 FYNNEI.